These 10 T cell receptor beta chains originate from one sample sequenced in a study of T cells expressing NK-cell markers. Using the 5' RACE reads, TCRdb records one entry per CDR3 protein without DNA. Its listing shows approximately 110,000 distinct CDR3 sequences. The material sequenced was blood T cells: a sorted CD56 or NKG2C T cell subset, CD4+ or CD8+ T cells, or bulk PBMC T cells (not recorded which). The receptors come from a woman between 18 and 70 years old in good health.

The V call is TRBV27, the J call TRBJ2-3; without DNA, the TCRdb call of TRBD1 cannot be checked. The CDR3 length is 15 residues. Germline lookup yields CDR1 MNHEY and CDR2 SMNVEV (reference sequence). CDR3 loop: CASSHRLSSTDTQYF.

The V gene is TRBV20-1, the J gene TRBJ2-1; the D gene TCRdb calls, TRBD2, cannot be checked with no DNA. The CDR3 is 13 amino acids. Germline CDR1 and CDR2: DFQATT and SNEGSKA (reference sequence). CDR3 region: CSVLQVNYNEQFF.

This chain connects TRBV20-1 to TRBJ1-1; TCRdb indicates TRBD1, and absent DNA this call remains unverified. Germline lookup yields CDR1 DFQATT and CDR2 SNEGSKA (reference sequence). The CDR3 is made up of 12 amino acids. Here the CDR3 reads CSAETGGFEAFF.

The CDR3 loop reads CAWSRDTEAQAFF. The chain has TRBV30 and TRBJ1-1; TCRdb names TRBD1, which stays unverified in the absence of DNA. CDR1 and CDR2 (germline): GTSNPN, SVGIG (reference sequence). The CDR3 extends over 13 amino acids. The complete variable domain, with remaining parts taken from reference TRBV30 and TRBJ1-1, reads SQTIHQWPATLVQPVGSPLSLECTVEGTSNPNLYWYRQAAGRGLQLLFYSVGIGQISSEVPQNLSASRPQDRQFILSSKKLLLSDSGFYLCAWSRDTEAQAFFGQGTRLTVV.

The V and J genes are TRBV28 and TRBJ2-1; TCRdb's D gene call, TRBD2, goes unchecked for lack of DNA. The germline gives CDR1 MDHEN, CDR2 SYDVKM. The length of the CDR3 is 17 residues. The CDR3: CASSSEGAREGYNEQFF.

The chain links TRBV3-1 to TRBJ1-1. This CDR3 contains 11 residues. Germline V lookup: CDR1 LGHDT, CDR2 YNNKEL (reference sequence). The CDR3 sequence is CASSQATEAFF. Combining the CDR3 with reference TRBV3-1 and TRBJ1-1 gives the whole variable domain DTAVSQTPKYLVTQMGNDKSIKCEQNLGHDTMYWYKQDSKKFLKIMFSYNNKELIINETVPNRFSPKSPDKAHLNLHINSLELGDSAVYFCASSQATEAFFGQGTRLTVV.

The V and J genes are TRBV7-2 and TRBJ2-1; the D call of TRBD2 rests on TCRdb alone, since no DNA is present to check it. Germline CDR1 reads SGHTA; CDR2 reads FQGNSA. The CDR3 consists of 15 residues. CDR3 loop: CASSKTSGVLNEQFF.

The gene calls are TRBV20-1 and TRBJ2-3; the D gene TCRdb calls, TRBD2, cannot be checked with no DNA. The length of the CDR3 is 13 residues. Germline CDR1 is DFQATT and CDR2 is SNEGSKA (reference sequence). CDR3 region: CSAMASGADTQYF.

Here the CDR3 reads CAWNKDRGRPYEQYF. The chain joins TRBV30 to TRBJ2-7; as DNA is missing, the TRBD1 call by TCRdb cannot be tested. CDR3 size: 15 residues. Per germline, CDR1 GTSNPN and CDR2 SVGIG (reference sequence).

The chain couples TRBV20-1 to TRBJ1-1. Per germline, CDR1 DFQATT and CDR2 SNEGSKA (reference sequence). This CDR3 is built from 12 residues. The CDR3 spells CSARGIRPEAFF.